This T cell receptor (beta chain) was captured in a study of cytomegalovirus exposure and HLA in healthy donors. The study ran its PCR with 60 Vbeta and 13 Jbeta primers. Only in-frame clones appear in the TCRdb table, and some are missing; sequencing was by immunoSEQ multiplex PCR. This table has 120,000 or so clones, roughly 80% appearing once. The CDR3 has 14 residues. V gave up 5 bases and J gave up 6 bases, with 17 bases separating them. In germline, CDR1 is SGHTS, CDR2 YDEGEE. This clone has a handful of counts. The J gene is TRBJ1-1, the V gene TRBV5-8, with a possible D match to TRBD1 (6 bases). The sequence was collected from a man younger than 35 in good health and CMV-seropositive. Sequences were obtained from PBMCs. The CDR3, as DNA: TGTGCCAGCAGGGGGGGGGCACCATCTGCTGAAGCTTTCTTT. Translated, it gives CASRGGAPSAEAFF.